These T cell receptor beta chains were read from a single sample in a study of cytomegalovirus exposure and HLA in healthy donors. Sequencing was performed with immunoSEQ multiplex PCR; in TCRdb, only in-frame clones are kept and a portion is missing. The sample records more than 140,000 clones, 75% to 80% being singletons. The sample comprised PBMCs. These receptors were collected from a male donor in good health and CMV-seronegative. CDR3s include the opening cysteine and the closing phenylalanine or tryptophan. A D gene is named only where the DNA matches it firmly. A row's size may be missing; if present it is once, few, many or a size class.

D gene,V gene,clone size,J gene,CDR3 DNA,CDR3 protein
-,TRBV15,-,TRBJ1-2,TGTGCCACCAGCAGAGATCGAGGACAAGCTAACTATGGCTACACCTTC,CATSRDRGQANYGYTF
TRBD2,TRBV6-6,-,TRBJ2-7,TGTGCCAGCAGTTACGAGCGGGGTGCCTACGAGCAGTACTTC,CASSYERGAYEQYF
-,TRBV7-2,-,TRBJ1-3,TGTGCCAGCAGCTCCTTAGGTGGGCAACCCGGAAACACCATATATTTT,CASSSLGGQPGNTIYF
-,TRBV19,once,TRBJ1-1,TGTGCCAGTAGTATAGGCCGGGGCACTGAAGCTTTCTTT,CASSIGRGTEAFF
-,TRBV5-4,-,TRBJ2-2,TGTGCCAGCAGCTTTTCAACCCAGGGGGACTTTGGGGAGCTGTTTTTT,CASSFSTQGDFGELFF
-,TRBV6-5,-,TRBJ1-5,TGTGCCAGCAGCCCCGGGACAACACTACAGCCCCAGCATTTT,CASSPGTTLQPQHF
TRBD1,TRBV6-6,-,TRBJ1-2,TGTGCCAGCAGGGGACAGTCCTATGGCTACACCTTC,CASRGQSYGYTF
TRBD2,TRBV5-4,-,TRBJ2-7,TGTGCCAGCAGCCGCTCTAGCGGGTACGAGCAGTACTTC,CASSRSSGYEQYF
TRBD2,TRBV11-2,-,TRBJ2-1,TGTGCCAGCAGCGCACGACTAGCGGGGGTCTACAATGAGCAGTTCTTC,CASSARLAGVYNEQFF
-,TRBV2,-,TRBJ1-4,TGTGCCAGCAGCAGGAGGGCCAATGAAAAACTGTTTTTT,CASSRRANEKLFF
TRBD2,TRBV7-6,-,TRBJ2-3,TGTGCCAGCAGCTTAGTCGCGGGAGTTACCACAGATACGCAGTATTTT,CASSLVAGVTTDTQYF
TRBD2,TRBV5-1,-,TRBJ2-1,TGCGCCAGCAGCTCAGTAGCGGGGGGGCCGGGGGAGCAGTTCTTC,CASSSVAGGPGEQFF
-,TRBV7-3,-,TRBJ2-3,TGTGCCAGCAGCTTAAACGGCGGTCCCACAGATACGCAGTATTTT,CASSLNGGPTDTQYF
-,TRBV5-1,-,TRBJ2-1,TGCGCCAGCAGGCTTCCCGTGGCGGGACCTACTGATGAGCAGTTCTTC,CASRLPVAGPTDEQFF
TRBD1,TRBV6-6,-,TRBJ2-7,TGTGCCAGCAGCCAGAACAGGGGTGGCGAGCAGTACTTC,CASSQNRGGEQYF
TRBD2,TRBV11-3,-,TRBJ2-1,TGTGCCAGCAGCCCCGGGACTAGCAGAAGTAGCTCCTACAATGAGCAGTTCTTC,CASSPGTSRSSSYNEQFF
-,TRBV11-1,-,TRBJ1-6,TGTGCCAGCAGCCAGGTTGGGGCCCTTAATTCACCCCTCCACTTT,CASSQVGALNSPLHF
-,TRBV30,-,TRBJ1-1,TGTGCCTGGAGTAGCGGCGGTGGAGGAACTGAAGCTTTCTTT,CAWSSGGGGTEAFF
TRBD1,TRBV18,-,TRBJ2-2,TGTGCCAGCTCGCCGGGACAGTCGAACACCGGGGAGCTGTTTTTT,CASSPGQSNTGELFF
-,TRBV6-1,-,TRBJ1-5,TGTGCCAGCAGCGGGACTCTGGGCAATCAGCCCCAGCATTTT,CASSGTLGNQPQHF
TRBD2,TRBV18,-,TRBJ2-7,TGTGCCAGCTCACCACCCCTTGAGCGGGGCTACGAGCAGTACTTC,CASSPPLERGYEQYF
TRBD1,TRBV7-2,once,TRBJ2-7,TGTGCCAGCAGCTCCCGACAGGGGCCCTACGAGCAGTACTTC,CASSSRQGPYEQYF
TRBD1,TRBV4-2,-,TRBJ2-3,TGTGCCAGCAGCCAAGATATCCAGGGGGCAGATACGCAGTATTTT,CASSQDIQGADTQYF
TRBD1,TRBV7-9,-,TRBJ2-3,TGTGCCAGCAGCTTAGTCCTTAAACAGGGGGTTCTGGGCACAGATACGCAGTATTTT,CASSLVLKQGVLGTDTQYF
-,TRBV7-9,-,TRBJ2-6,TGTTCCAGCAGCTTAGGTGGAGGGAGTGGTGGGGCCAACGTCCTGACTTTC,CSSSLGGGSGGANVLTF
TRBD2,TRBV7-3,-,TRBJ2-7,TGTGCCAGCAGCTTAAGAGCGACTAGCGGGGGGGACTCCTACGAGCAGTACTTC,CASSLRATSGGDSYEQYF
TRBD1,TRBV5-4,-,TRBJ2-3,TGTGCCAGCAGCGGTGACAGGGGCGCAGGAGATACGCAGTATTTT,CASSGDRGAGDTQYF
TRBD1,TRBV29-1,-,TRBJ2-1,TGCAGCGTGGGGGGGTGGGGACAGGGCGGACCTTACAATGAGCAGTTCTTC,CSVGGWGQGGPYNEQFF
TRBD1,TRBV7-2,-,TRBJ1-2,TGTGCCAGCAGCGGGGACAGGGGAGCGGGCTACACCTTC,CASSGDRGAGYTF
-,TRBV7-9,-,TRBJ2-3,TGTGCCAGCAGCTTACTCACTTCAGATACGCAGTATTTT,CASSLLTSDTQYF
TRBD1,TRBV29-1,-,TRBJ2-3,TGCAGCGCTAAAGGGGGGACAGGGACCGGAGATACGCAGTATTTT,CSAKGGTGTGDTQYF
-,TRBV6-5,-,TRBJ1-2,TGTGCCAGCAGTTACTCGGACGGGAGCGGCTACACCTTC,CASSYSDGSGYTF
-,TRBV12-5,-,TRBJ1-4,TGTGCTAGTGGGGTTGGACTTACAACTAATGAAAAACTGTTTTTT,CASGVGLTTNEKLFF
-,TRBV27,once,TRBJ2-1,TGTGCCAGCAGATCAGGGGTAGTTAGGAATGAGCAGTTCTTC,CASRSGVVRNEQFF
-,TRBV27,-,TRBJ2-1,TGTGCCAGCAGGTCCTTGACTGGCAATGAGCAGTTCTTC,CASRSLTGNEQFF
TRBD1,TRBV6-6,-,TRBJ2-1,TGTGCCAGCAGTTCCCCGGGACAGGGGGCCTCCAATGAGCAGTTCTTC,CASSSPGQGASNEQFF
TRBD2,TRBV27,-,TRBJ2-5,TGTGCCAGCAGTTTATCCCCGACTAGCGGGAGCTACCTATCGACCCAGTACTTC,CASSLSPTSGSYLSTQYF
TRBD2,TRBV5-1,-,TRBJ2-1,TGCGCCAGCAGCGCAGCGGGGATTAACAATGAGCAGTTCTTC,CASSAAGINNEQFF
-,TRBV4-1,-,TRBJ2-7,TGCGCCAGCAGCCCCCTAATAGGAGGGACCTACGAGCAGTACTTC,CASSPLIGGTYEQYF
-,TRBV28,once,TRBJ1-2,TGTGCCAGCAGTCCCCTCAGCTATGGCTACACCTTC,CASSPLSYGYTF
-,TRBV4-1,-,TRBJ1-5,TGCGCCAGCAGCCAAGGACGGGGGCCCCAGCATTTT,CASSQGRGPQHF
TRBD1,TRBV5-1,-,TRBJ2-7,TGCGCCAGCAGCTTGGAGGGACAGTCTACCTACGAGCAGTACTTC,CASSLEGQSTYEQYF
-,TRBV15,few,TRBJ2-3,TGTGCCAGGAGGGGCTCCACAGATACGCAGTATTTT,CARRGSTDTQYF
-,TRBV19,-,TRBJ1-4,TGTGCCAGTAGTATAGCCGGAGTTGCAACTAATGAAAAACTGTTTTTT,CASSIAGVATNEKLFF